This note documents a single T cell receptor beta chain sequence. The data are from a study of graft-versus-host responses after intestinal transplantation. The overall study: Uniformly, recipients were administered anti-thymocyte globulin induction with subsequent tacrolimus and steroids for around 3 years.

Germline-derived CDR1 and CDR2 are MNHNY and SVGAGI (reference sequence). The CDR3 contains 15 residues. V gave up 0 bases and J gave up 0 bases, with 9 bases separating them. The protocol was immunoSEQ multiplex PCR, while the TCRdb copy is restricted to in-frame clones and leaves out a portion. The sample consists of approximately 77,000 clones, about 90% of them appearing once. The chain uses TRBV6-6 and TRBJ2-7; no definite D call. This receptor was obtained from a human patient who received an intestinal transplant, so some T cells may come from the graft donor. Material: PBMCs, obtained 98 days after intestinal transplantation. Here the CDR3 DNA reads TGTGCCAGCAGTTACTCTGGCGAAAGCTCCTACGAGCAGTACTTC. Residues: CASSYSGESSYEQYF.